Here is one TCR beta chain with its context. Its cognate antigen is unknown. These data belong to a study of cytomegalovirus exposure and HLA in healthy donors. Study conclusions and caveats: It emerged from a later analysis that several of the most significant clusters appeared to be linked to common viral pathogens. Confirmation was obtained in vitro that a few CMV-associated chains are specific for CMV antigens. Most subjects' HLA-A and HLA-B alleles were reportedly predicted from TCR beta sequences.

Nominally healthy donors provided the samples, though records likely missed some immune exposures. CDR1 is SEHNR, CDR2 FQNEAQ, per germline (reference sequence). The trim removed 5 bases at V and 4 bases at J, leaving 5 bases unmatched. The CDR3 is made up of 15 amino acids. The PCR was carried out with 60 Vbeta primers and 13 Jbeta primers. TCRdb's table, derived via immunoSEQ multiplex PCR, lists solely in-frame clones and lacks some. The sample has roughly 150,000 clones, 77% seen once; the top ten hold roughly 4.2%. The source material was PBMCs. The sequence came from a male donor in good health and CMV-seronegative. The chain links TRBV7-9 to TRBJ2-7; 13 bases are shared with TRBD2. The CDR3 loop reads CASSDRTSGGYEQYF. In nucleotides, the CDR3 is TGTGCCAGCAGCGACAGGACTAGCGGGGGATACGAGCAGTACTTC.